This section outlines one TCR beta chain sequence together with its context. Clones were read by immunoSEQ multiplex PCR, and TCRdb kept only the in-frame ones, dropping some. Of roughly 200,000 clones in the sample, more than 75% were seen once. The sample comes from a study of blood T cell repertoires in COVID-19. Study summary: PBMCs, B-cell-depleted T cells, or T cells were the source of the cDNA or gDNA that made up the material.

CDR3 length: 14 amino acids. Germline V gene lookup returns CDR1 SGHDN and CDR2 FVKESK. V dropped 1 base and J dropped 8 bases, with 11 bases sitting between them. The chain joins TRBV14 to TRBJ1-4; tentative D call: TRBD1 (5 bases). The TCR originated in a man aged 40-49 years with active or convalescent COVID-19. Sequencing input: peripheral blood. CDR3 nucleotide sequence: TGTGCCAGCAGCCAAGCGGGACTAGGGGAAAAACTGTTTTTT. As protein: CASSQAGLGEKLFF.